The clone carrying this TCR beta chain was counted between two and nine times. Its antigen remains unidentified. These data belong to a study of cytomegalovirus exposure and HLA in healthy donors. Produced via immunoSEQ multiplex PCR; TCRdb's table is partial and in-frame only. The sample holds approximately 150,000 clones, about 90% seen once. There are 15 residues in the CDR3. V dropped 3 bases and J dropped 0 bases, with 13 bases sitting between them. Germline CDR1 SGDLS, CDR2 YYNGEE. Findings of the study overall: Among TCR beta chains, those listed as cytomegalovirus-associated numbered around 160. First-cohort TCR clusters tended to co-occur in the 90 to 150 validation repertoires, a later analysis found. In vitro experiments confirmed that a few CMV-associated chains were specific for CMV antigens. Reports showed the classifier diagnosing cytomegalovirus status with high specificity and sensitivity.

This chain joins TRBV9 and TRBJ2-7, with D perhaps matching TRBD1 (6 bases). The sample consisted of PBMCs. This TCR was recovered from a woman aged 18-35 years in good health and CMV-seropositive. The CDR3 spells CASSAGTLSSYEQYF. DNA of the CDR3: TGTGCCAGCAGCGCCGGGACACTCAGCTCCTACGAGCAGTACTTC.